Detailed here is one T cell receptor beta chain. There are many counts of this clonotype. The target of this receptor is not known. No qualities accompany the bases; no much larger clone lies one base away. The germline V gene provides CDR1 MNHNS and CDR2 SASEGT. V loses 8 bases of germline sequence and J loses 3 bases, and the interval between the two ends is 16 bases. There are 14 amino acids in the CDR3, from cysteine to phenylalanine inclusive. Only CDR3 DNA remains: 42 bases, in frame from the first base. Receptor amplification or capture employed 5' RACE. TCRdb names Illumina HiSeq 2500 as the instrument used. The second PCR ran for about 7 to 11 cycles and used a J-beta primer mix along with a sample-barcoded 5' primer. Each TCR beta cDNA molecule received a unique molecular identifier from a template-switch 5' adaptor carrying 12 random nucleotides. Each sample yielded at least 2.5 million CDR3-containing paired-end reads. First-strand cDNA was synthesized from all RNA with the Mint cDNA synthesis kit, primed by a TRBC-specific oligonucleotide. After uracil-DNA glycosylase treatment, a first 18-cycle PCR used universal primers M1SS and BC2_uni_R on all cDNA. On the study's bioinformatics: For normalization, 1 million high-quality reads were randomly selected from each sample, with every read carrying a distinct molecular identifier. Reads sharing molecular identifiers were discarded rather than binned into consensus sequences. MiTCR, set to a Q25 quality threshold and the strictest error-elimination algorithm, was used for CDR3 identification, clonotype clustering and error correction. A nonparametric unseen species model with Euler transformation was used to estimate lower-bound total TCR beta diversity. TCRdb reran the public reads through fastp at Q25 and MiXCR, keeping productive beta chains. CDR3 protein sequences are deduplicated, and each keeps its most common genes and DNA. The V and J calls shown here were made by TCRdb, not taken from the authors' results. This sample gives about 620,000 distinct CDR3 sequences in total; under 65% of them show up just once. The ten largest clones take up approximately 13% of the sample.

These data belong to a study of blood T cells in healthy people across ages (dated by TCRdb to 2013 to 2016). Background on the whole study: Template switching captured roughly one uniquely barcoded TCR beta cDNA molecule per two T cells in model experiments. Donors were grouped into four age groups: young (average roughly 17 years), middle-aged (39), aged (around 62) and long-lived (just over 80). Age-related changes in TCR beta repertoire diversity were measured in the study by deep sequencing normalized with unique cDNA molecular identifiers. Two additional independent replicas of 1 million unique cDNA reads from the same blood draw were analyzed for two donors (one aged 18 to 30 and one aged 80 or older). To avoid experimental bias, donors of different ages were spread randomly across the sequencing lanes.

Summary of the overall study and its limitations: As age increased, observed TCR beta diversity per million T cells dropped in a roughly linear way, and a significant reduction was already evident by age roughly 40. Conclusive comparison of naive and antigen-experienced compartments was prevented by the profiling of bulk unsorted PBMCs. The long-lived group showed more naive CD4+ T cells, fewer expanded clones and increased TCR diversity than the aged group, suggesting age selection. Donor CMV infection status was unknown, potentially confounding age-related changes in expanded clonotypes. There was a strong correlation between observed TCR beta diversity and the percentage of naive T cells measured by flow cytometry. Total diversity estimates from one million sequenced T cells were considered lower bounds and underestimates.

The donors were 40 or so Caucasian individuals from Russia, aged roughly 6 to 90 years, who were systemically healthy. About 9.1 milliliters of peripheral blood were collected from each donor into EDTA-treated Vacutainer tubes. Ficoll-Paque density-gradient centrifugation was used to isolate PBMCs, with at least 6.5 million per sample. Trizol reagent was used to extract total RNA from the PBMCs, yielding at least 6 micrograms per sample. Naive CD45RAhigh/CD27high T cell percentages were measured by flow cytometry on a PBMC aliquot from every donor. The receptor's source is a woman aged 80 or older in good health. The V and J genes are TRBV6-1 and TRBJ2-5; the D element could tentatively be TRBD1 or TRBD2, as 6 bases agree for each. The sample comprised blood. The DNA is TGTGCCAGCCTTCCCTGGGGGGCGAAAGAGACCCAGTACTTC. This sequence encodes CASLPWGAKETQYF.